This TCR beta chain was sequenced for a study of STAT5B mutations in CD4+ large granular lymphocyte leukemia. General study points: Compared with healthy controls (2/35), patient top clones favored TRBV06 (8/27). CD4-sorted patient repertoires seemed more clonal than healthy CD4+ repertoires. Roughly 27% of private leukemic clonotypes occurred rarely in other patients' non-leukemic repertoires.

This CDR3 is 15 amino acids long. V lost 5 bases to trimming and J lost 7 bases; unmatched junction nucleotides: 8. The germline V gene encodes CDR1 MNHNS and CDR2 SASEGT. Comment on this clone: Its antigen is currently unknown.

The assay was run at survey level. Method: immunoSEQ multiplex PCR; TCRdb's copy keeps in-frame clones and lacks some. The sample holds around 50,000 clones, approximately 84% seen once. Sequencing input: CD4+ T cells from blood buffy coats. This receptor was identified in a human donor in good health. The genes are TRBV6-1 and TRBJ1-6; 7 positions agree with TRBD1. CDR3 in DNA: TGTGCCAGCAGTCGATCAGACAGGGAGAATTCACCCCTCCACTTT. Translated, it gives CASSRSDRENSPLHF.